Below, 31 T cell receptor beta chains from the same sample are listed, as sequenced in a study of shared clonotypes between healthy human individuals. The protocol was immunoSEQ multiplex PCR, while the TCRdb copy is restricted to in-frame clones and leaves out a portion. The sample lists about 1 million clones; roughly 80% were seen once. Sequencing was performed on memory CD4+ T cells sorted from blood. As to subset: CD45RA-negative fraction. The receptors come from a man between 18 and 35 years old in good health.

The rearrangement joins TRBV7-9 to TRBJ1-6; D is uncertain. This CDR3 is built from 14 residues. V was clipped by 3 bases and J by 8 bases, with 11 bases between them. CDR1 and CDR2 (germline): SEHNR, FQNEAQ (reference sequence). Written as DNA, the CDR3 is TGTGCCAGCAGCTTGGAAGGAACCGATTCACCCCTCCACTTT. Protein sequence: CASSLEGTDSPLHF. Looking up the rest from reference TRBV7-9 and TRBJ1-6 gives the full variable domain: DTGVSQNPRHKITKRGQNVTFRCDPISEHNRLYWYRQTLGQGPEFLTYFQNEAQLEKSRLLSDRFSAERPKGSFSTLEIQRTEQGDSAMYLCASSLEGTDSPLHFGNGTRLTVT.

This chain uses TRBV10-3 with TRBJ2-4, with D perhaps matching TRBD1 (6 bases). CDR1 is ENHRY and CDR2 is SYGVKD in the germline V gene. The CDR3 runs 13 residues. Trimming took off 8 bases at V and 4 bases at J, with 12 bases between the two ends. The CDR3 region is CAIGWDTKNIQYF. The CDR3 coding sequence is TGTGCCATCGGCTGGGACACGAAAAACATTCAGTACTTC.

For the CDR3, the DNA is TGTGCCATCAGAGTCTCCGACAGGGGAGAGCAGTACTTC. This codes for CAIRVSDRGEQYF. The V call is TRBV10-3, the J call TRBJ2-7; 8 nucleotides align to TRBD1. V gave up 6 bases and J gave up 7 bases; unmatched junction bases: 8. This CDR3 comprises 13 residues. Germline lookup yields CDR1 ENHRY and CDR2 SYGVKD.

The chain is built from TRBV7-2 and TRBJ1-3, with D tentatively TRBD1 (6 bases). V lost 4 bases and J 0 bases, leaving 13 bases between the germline ends. Germline V gene sequence: CDR1 SGHTA, CDR2 FQGNSA. The CDR3 is 16 amino acids. CDR3 nucleotides: TGTGCCAGCAGCTCGACAGGATCAAGCTCTGGAAACACCATATATTTT. Its protein product is CASSSTGSSSGNTIYF.

The CDR3 region is CASSLTSGSSNTQYF. In DNA form, the CDR3 reads TGTGCCAGCAGCTTAACTAGCGGGAGTTCGAATACGCAGTATTTT. The rearrangement joins TRBV7-9 to TRBJ2-3, with TRBD2 matching 11 bases. V was clipped by 2 bases and J by 7 bases; unmatched bases: 5. Looked up from germline, CDR1 is SEHNR and CDR2 is FQNEAQ (reference sequence). The CDR3 extends over 15 amino acids.

This clone was counted many times. The chain has TRBV6-1 and TRBJ1-5, with TRBD1 matching over 8 bases. Germline V gene lookup returns CDR1 MNHNS and CDR2 SASEGT. With 7 bases clipped from V and 6 bases from J, the junction kept 8 bases outside the gene matches. CDR3 length equals 14 residues. CDR3 bases: TGTGCCAGCATACCGACAGGGGCGACTCAGCCCCAGCATTTT. Amino acid sequence: CASIPTGATQPQHF.

This rearrangement joins TRBV11-2 to TRBJ2-1, with D unclear. The CDR3 is 11 residues long. The ends were cut back, 1 base at V and 7 bases at J, with 2 bases in the middle. Germline CDR1 reads SGHAT; CDR2 reads FQNNGV. CDR3 region: CASSLANEQFF. CDR3 DNA: TGTGCCAGCAGCTTAGCAAATGAGCAGTTCTTC.

This chain joins TRBV7-9 and TRBJ2-7; 8 bases are a match to TRBD1. The CDR3 loop spans 15 amino acids. Germline V gene data show CDR1 as SEHNR and CDR2 as FQNEAQ (reference sequence). V was pared by 3 bases and J by 9 bases, with 13 bases of the junction left unmatched. The CDR3 here is CASSLSDRGPSGQYF. The CDR3 DNA sequence: TGTGCCAGCAGCTTGAGCGACAGGGGCCCTTCAGGGCAGTACTTC.

The chain is built from TRBV19 and TRBJ1-5; D is undetermined. CDR3 length: 16 amino acids. V lost 4 bases and J lost 2, with 15 bases in between. Germline V CDR1 and CDR2: LNHDA, SQIVND (reference sequence). CDR3 sequence reads: CASSTRTTNRNQPQHF. DNA for the CDR3: TGTGCCAGTAGTACCCGGACCACTAATCGCAATCAGCCCCAGCATTTT.

The chain carries TRBV18 and TRBJ1-5, with D unresolved. The CDR3 contains 16 residues. Trimming removed 3 bases at V and 1 base at J, with 13 bases between. Germline-derived CDR1 and CDR2 are KGHSH and LQKENI. The CDR3 sequence: CASSPGALGSNQPQHF. In DNA form, the CDR3 reads TGTGCCAGCTCACCGGGTGCTCTAGGGAGCAATCAGCCCCAGCATTTT.

In regard to this clone: The same CDR3 is also encoded by other DNA sequences in this sample. The rearrangement joins TRBV6-1 to TRBJ2-3, with 13 bases lining up with TRBD2. The junction had 2 bases not matched to a gene; V was cut back by 8 bases and J by 3 bases. CDR3 length: 14 residues. The germline CDR1 and CDR2 sequences are MNHNS and SASEGT. CDR3: CASSLAGGTDTQYF. DNA for the CDR3: TGTGCCAGCTCACTAGCGGGGGGGACAGATACGCAGTATTTT.

The genes are TRBV29-1 and TRBJ1-4, with a tentative D call TRBD1 (6 bases). CDR1 SQVTM and CDR2 ANQGSEA come from the germline V gene. The CDR3 consists of 15 residues. Trimming took 5 bases from V and 3 from J, leaving 16 bases between them. The CDR3 DNA follows: TGCAGCGTTTCCCACGATAGGGGGTCTAATGAAAAACTGTTTTTT. The encoded protein is CSVSHDRGSNEKLFF.

On this clone: At one end the junction does not follow the germline gene, possibly because of a read error. This chain uses TRBV30 with TRBJ1-1; D is uncertain. The CDR3 contains 11 residues. Germline CDR1 reads GTSNPN; CDR2 reads SVGIG (reference sequence). The CDR3 DNA reads as TGTGCCTGGAGTGTTGGGCAGCTTCCCCAATTT. It translates to CAWSVGQLPQF.

The chain carries TRBV27 and TRBJ2-1; 15 bases line up with TRBD2. The V and J ends lost 5 bases and 10 bases, in that order; junction bases with no gene match: 9. In germline, CDR1 is MNHEY, CDR2 SMNVEV (reference sequence). This CDR3 comprises 16 residues. DNA for the CDR3: TGTGCCAGCAGTAGGTGGACTAGCGGGGGGGCATTCGAGCAGTTCTTC. Amino acids: CASSRWTSGGAFEQFF.

The J gene is TRBJ2-7, the V gene TRBV19, with a weak D call TRBD1 (6 bases). The CDR3 spans 15 residues. Germline V CDR1 and CDR2: LNHDA, SQIVND (reference sequence). Between the trimmed V and J ends, which lost 2 bases and 2 bases, there was a span of 13 bases. The CDR3 spells CASSISPAGAYEQYF. In DNA form, the CDR3 reads TGTGCCAGTAGTATATCCCCTGCAGGGGCCTACGAGCAGTACTTC.

Only a few counts were recorded for this clone. The chain has TRBV4-3 and TRBJ2-3; the D gene is possibly TRBD2 (6 bases). Germline V lookup: CDR1 LGHNA, CDR2 YSLEER. V lost 1 base to trimming and J lost 5 bases, with 7 bases between them. The CDR3 consists of 13 residues. In nucleotides, the CDR3 is TGCGCCAGCAGCCAAGGACTAGGAGATACGCAGTATTTT. Protein: CASSQGLGDTQYF.

Here the CDR3 reads CASSHLLDPAYNEQFF. CDR3 DNA: TGTGCCAGCAGCCACCTACTAGACCCGGCCTACAATGAGCAGTTCTTC. The rearrangement links TRBV4-2 to TRBJ2-1; tentatively, D is TRBD2 (5 bases). V was shortened by 3 bases and J by 2 bases, with 14 bases between the two germline ends. Germline V CDR1 and CDR2: LGHNA, YNFKEQ. The CDR3 consists of 16 residues.

This clone was seen a handful of times. The CDR3 DNA is TGCGCCAGCAGCTTGTGGGCCGGGACAGGGGAGGATGAGCAGTTCTTC. Its protein product is CASSLWAGTGEDEQFF. The chain carries TRBV5-1 and TRBJ2-1, with 10 bases fitting TRBD1. In germline, CDR1 is SGHRS, CDR2 YFSETQ. V lost 1 base and J lost 8; bases outside the gene matches: 9. The CDR3 has 16 residues.

V usage is TRBV5-1 and J usage is TRBJ2-7; D remains unclear. CDR3 length: 13 residues. The V and J ends lost 7 bases and 3 bases respectively, with 14 bases between them. CDR1 and CDR2 from the germline V gene are SGHRS and YFSETQ. CDR3 nucleotide sequence: TGCGCCAGCCAGCCGAGAAATGGCTACGAGCAGTACTTC. The encoded protein is CASQPRNGYEQYF.

The chain recombines TRBV5-6 with TRBJ2-7; TRBD1 agrees at 8 bases. Germline loops: CDR1 SGHDT, CDR2 YYEEEE. V lost 0 bases, J lost 0 bases, and 5 bases stayed unmatched. The CDR3 consists of 16 residues. The CDR3 is CASSLAGDRSSYEQYF. CDR3 DNA sequence: TGTGCCAGCAGCTTGGCGGGGGACAGGAGCTCCTACGAGCAGTACTTC.

Concerning this clone itself: A junction end diverges from the germline sequence, so it may reflect a read error. J is TRBJ2-3 and V is TRBV7-7; 14 bases are shared with TRBD2. Germline lookup yields CDR1 SSHAT and CDR2 FNYEAQ (reference sequence). The CDR3 loop spans 16 amino acids. CDR3 in DNA: TGTGCTAGCAGCTTAGGACTAGCGGGGGGAACAGATACGCAGTATTTT. Residues: CASSLGLAGGTDTQYF.

This clone turned up a few times. The chain carries TRBV13 and TRBJ2-2; D remains unclear. This CDR3 comprises 13 residues. In germline, CDR1 is PRHDT, CDR2 FYEKMQ (reference sequence). Between the trimmed V and J ends, which lost 5 bases and 3 bases, there was a span of 7 bases. The CDR3 spells CASSRQDTGELFF. DNA for the CDR3: TGTGCCAGCAGCCGCCAGGACACCGGGGAGCTGTTTTTT.

The rearrangement links TRBV6-5 to TRBJ1-2; D call uncertain. Trimming removed 6 bases from V and 4 bases from J, with 12 bases in between. Germline V gene lookup returns CDR1 MNHEY and CDR2 SVGAGI. This CDR3 has 13 residues. CDR3 sequence: CASSPERGYGYTF. Written as DNA, the CDR3 is TGTGCCAGCAGCCCGGAGCGGGGCTATGGCTACACCTTC.

The chain carries TRBV5-1 and TRBJ1-1, with a possible D match to TRBD1 (5 bases). The V end was cut by 0 bases, the J end by 4 bases, with 13 bases between. The CDR3 is 15 amino acids. CDR1 SGHRS and CDR2 YFSETQ come from the germline V gene. CDR3 amino acids: CASSLVPGTGTEAFF. For the CDR3, the DNA is TGCGCCAGCAGCTTGGTGCCGGGGACCGGCACTGAAGCTTTCTTT. The full variable domain, rest sourced from reference TRBV5-1 and TRBJ1-1, is KAGVTQTPRYLIKTRGQQVTLSCSPISGHRSVSWYQQTPGQGLQFLFEYFSETQRNKGNFPGRFSGRQFSNSRSEMNVSTLELGDSALYLCASSLVPGTGTEAFFGQGTRLTVV.

The chain recombines TRBV30 with TRBJ1-1; D gene uncertain. Trimming shortened V by 4 bases and J by 1 base, and 10 bases separated the two germline ends. The CDR3 has 13 residues. The germline V gene encodes CDR1 GTSNPN and CDR2 SVGIG (reference sequence). CDR3 sequence (DNA): TGTGCCTGGACTCAGAGACCGAACACTGAAGCTTTCTTT. Translated: CAWTQRPNTEAFF.

V gene TRBV11-1 combines with J gene TRBJ2-3, with D hard to call. V lost 1 base to trimming and J lost 2 bases, with 13 bases between them. The germline V gene encodes CDR1 SGHAT and CDR2 FQDESV (reference sequence). There are 16 residues in the CDR3. CDR3 in DNA: TGTGCCAGCAGCTTAGGGGCCGGGCGAAACACAGATACGCAGTATTTT. It is translated as CASSLGAGRNTDTQYF.

The chain recombines TRBV19 with TRBJ1-1, with TRBD1 as a possible D gene (6 bases). Germline V gives CDR1 LNHDA, CDR2 SQIVND (reference sequence). V shed 5 bases and J shed 3 bases, with 10 bases lying between them. The CDR3 covers 13 residues. The CDR3 spells CASSGRGDTEAFF. CDR3 sequence (DNA): TGTGCCAGTAGTGGAAGGGGGGACACTGAAGCTTTCTTT.

The chain carries TRBV27 and TRBJ1-2, with D tentatively TRBD1 (5 bases). Germline V gene sequence: CDR1 MNHEY, CDR2 SMNVEV (reference sequence). V was trimmed by 6 bases and J by 10 bases, leaving 24 bases between them. The CDR3 covers 15 residues. The CDR3 nucleotides read TGTGCCAGCAGCCCGGAGGAGGGGCGAACGGGAGCCTACACCTTC. This codes for CASSPEEGRTGAYTF.

The CDR3 bases are TGTGCCAGCAGCCAGACAGGGGGCCTCGGGGAGACCCAGTACTTC. Translation: CASSQTGGLGETQYF. The gene calls are TRBV2 and TRBJ2-5, with 10 positions matching TRBD1. The germline V gene encodes CDR1 SNHLY and CDR2 FYNNEI. With V trimmed by 6 bases and J by 5 bases, 9 bases remained unmatched. CDR3 size: 15 residues.

This chain links TRBV10-3 with TRBJ1-5, with D uncertain. The CDR3 length is 17 residues. CDR1 and CDR2 (germline): ENHRY, SYGVKD. V was cut by 4 bases and J by 6 bases, with 22 bases left in between. The CDR3, as DNA: TGTGCCATCAGTGCTTGGGCCGATAGGGTTACAAGTCAGCCCCAGCATTTT. This translates into CAISAWADRVTSQPQHF.

This sequence joins TRBV19 and TRBJ2-5, with TRBD1 identical over 7 bases. The germline V gene encodes CDR1 LNHDA and CDR2 SQIVND (reference sequence). V gave up 6 bases and J gave up 2 bases; unmatched junction bases: 3. This CDR3 has 13 residues. CDR3 bases: TGTGCCAGTAGCCTGGGACAGCAAGAGACCCAGTACTTC. Translation gives CASSLGQQETQYF.